Presented here are 18 T cell receptor beta chains from one specimen sequenced in a study of blood T cell repertoires in COVID-19. Assay: immunoSEQ multiplex PCR; the TCRdb copy retains only in-frame clones and omits some. The sample holds 110,000 to 150,000 clones; 84% are singletons and the top ten take around 9.6%. Input material: peripheral blood. The receptors were sampled from a man aged 55 to 70 with active or convalescent COVID-19.

V and J are TRBV29-1 and TRBJ1-1; perhaps TRBD1 as D (6 bases). The CDR3 sequence is 14 residues long. Germline V gene sequence: CDR1 SQVTM, CDR2 ANQGSEA. Trimming took 4 bases from V and 4 from J, leaving 16 bases between them. This CDR3 is CSVGLLARGTEAFF. The CDR3 DNA reads TGCAGCGTTGGCCTATTGGCCAGGGGCACTGAAGCTTTCTTT.

The chain has TRBV10-1 and TRBJ2-3, with 8 positions matching TRBD2. After removal of 4 bases from V and 1 base from J, the junction contained 4 bases not matched to a gene. Germline V gene data show CDR1 as WNHNN and CDR2 as SYGVQD (reference sequence). CDR3 length: 15 amino acids. This chain's CDR3 is CASSVSGMGTDTQYF. The CDR3 coding sequence is TGCGCCAGCAGTGTTAGCGGGATGGGCACAGATACGCAGTATTTT.

The chain has TRBV2 and TRBJ1-1; D not certain. Germline-derived CDR1 and CDR2 are SNHLY and FYNNEI. The V and J ends lost 4 bases and 2 bases respectively, with 11 bases between them. The CDR3 has 14 amino acids. The CDR3 sequence: CASSGASFNTEAFF. The CDR3, as DNA: TGTGCCAGCAGTGGGGCGTCCTTTAACACTGAAGCTTTCTTT.

Note on this clone: A junction end diverges from the germline sequence, so it may reflect a read error. The chain uses TRBV24-1 and TRBJ1-5; possibly TRBD1 for D (6 bases). CDR1 and CDR2 from the germline V gene are KGHDR and SFDVKD. This CDR3 region has 15 residues. The CDR3 sequence is CAISEDGTLDQPQHF. In DNA, the CDR3 is TGTGCCATCAGTGAGGACGGGACACTCGATCAGCCCCAGCATTTT.

The chain links TRBV6-2 or TRBV6-3 to TRBJ1-5; a possible D gene is TRBD1 (5 bases). The CDR3 runs to 16 residues. Trimming removed 6 bases from V and 5 bases from J, with 20 bases in between. Germline values: CDR1 MNHEY, CDR2 SVGEGT. The CDR3 DNA reads TGTGCCAGCAGCCGAACAGCCGGGACTTTAGATCAGCCCCAGCATTTT. Translation: CASSRTAGTLDQPQHF.

CDR3 coding DNA: TGTGCCAGCAGCGACCCCCGGACCAACAGGGAAAGCACAGATACGCAGTATTTT. Protein: CASSDPRTNRESTDTQYF. The chain links TRBV6-2 or TRBV6-3 to TRBJ2-3, with D possibly being TRBD1 (6 bases). There are 18 residues in the CDR3. Germline V gene lookup returns CDR1 MNHEY and CDR2 SVGEGT. V shed 6 bases and J shed 0 bases, with 22 bases lying between them.

The gene calls are TRBV4-3 and TRBJ1-6; no clear D gene. The CDR3 covers 15 residues. Trimming pared 2 bases from V and 7 bases from J, leaving 12 bases between. Germline CDR1 is LGHNA and CDR2 is YSLEER. The CDR3 region is CASSQTAGPNSPLHF. The CDR3 region has the DNA TGCGCCAGCAGCCAAACCGCAGGCCCCAATTCACCCCTCCACTTT.

The chain is built from TRBV27 and TRBJ2-2, with 7 bases lining up with TRBD1. CDR1 and CDR2 from the germline V gene are MNHEY and SMNVEV (reference sequence). Trimming took 5 bases from V and 5 from J; bases not matched to a gene: 5. This CDR3 is built from 14 residues. CDR3 nucleotides: TGTGCCAGCAGTCAGGGGGAATGGACCGGGGAGCTGTTTTTT. Its protein product is CASSQGEWTGELFF.

This clone was detected once. The genes are TRBV24-1 and TRBJ2-5; 7 nucleotides match TRBD1. The CDR3 runs to 14 residues. The trim removed 3 bases at V and 5 bases at J, leaving 5 bases unmatched. Germline CDR1 KGHDR, CDR2 SFDVKD. CDR3 nucleotides: TGTGCCACCAGTGATGGACAGGCTTGGGAGACCCAGTACTTC. It specifies CATSDGQAWETQYF.

This clone was recorded only once. The chain has TRBV5-6 and TRBJ1-5; TRBD1 matches at 7 bases. CDR1 SGHDT and CDR2 YYEEEE come from the germline V gene. With V trimmed by 3 bases and J by 7 bases, 7 bases remained unmatched. This CDR3 is 14 amino acids long. The CDR3 protein is CASSSNRGRQPQHF. The CDR3 DNA reads as TGTGCCAGCAGCTCGAACAGGGGACGCCAGCCCCAGCATTTT.

The chain is built from TRBV19 and TRBJ2-1; 7 bases align to TRBD2. Germline trimming cut 6 bases from V and 0 bases from J; bases unmatched to any gene: 14. The CDR3 length is 18 residues. The V gene's germline CDR1 is LNHDA and CDR2 SQIVND (reference sequence). CDR3 amino acids: CASSPEGSGPSSYNEQFF. The CDR3 DNA is TGTGCCAGTAGCCCTGAAGGTAGCGGGCCTAGCTCCTACAATGAGCAGTTCTTC.

This chain joins TRBV6-5 and TRBJ1-2; possible D gene TRBD1, 6 bases. V dropped 6 bases and J dropped 4 bases, with 9 bases sitting between them. CDR1 MNHEY and CDR2 SVGAGI come from the germline V gene. This CDR3 region has 12 residues. CDR3 bases: TGTGCCAGCAGCCAGGACAGCTATGGCTACACCTTC. Protein sequence: CASSQDSYGYTF.

This chain links TRBV3-1 (or the pseudogene TRBV3-2) with TRBJ2-3; D possibly corresponds to TRBD2 (7 bases). CDR3 length: 15 residues. V was shortened by 3 bases and J by 1 base, with 11 bases between the two germline ends. Germline CDR1 LGHDT, CDR2 YNNKEL (reference sequence). CDR3 loop: CASSHKGGGTDTQYF. The CDR3 bases are TGTGCCAGCAGCCACAAGGGGGGGGGCACAGATACGCAGTATTTT.

The rearrangement joins TRBV6-2 or TRBV6-3 to TRBJ2-7; D unresolved. The germline V gene encodes CDR1 MNHEY and CDR2 SVGEGT. This CDR3 has 14 residues. The V end was cut by 2 bases, the J end by 0 bases, with 8 bases between. CDR3 residues: CASSYGRSSYEQYV. CDR3 DNA: TGTGCCAGCAGTTACGGCAGAAGCTCCTACGAGCAGTACGTC.

The rearrangement uses TRBV18 and TRBJ1-2; TRBD1 aligns across 8 bases. V lost 0 bases and J lost 8; bases outside the gene matches: 17. This CDR3 is built from 18 residues. CDR1 and CDR2 from the germline V gene are KGHSH and LQKENI. CDR3 nucleotides: TGTGCCAGCTCACCACCGGGGGCAGGGGGCCCCCAGATTAGCGGCTACACCTTC. It is translated as CASSPPGAGGPQISGYTF.

The chain has TRBV11-3 and TRBJ2-5, with 7 bases identical to TRBD2. V shed 2 bases, J shed 0 bases, and the junction held 6 bases outside the gene matches. The length of the CDR3 is 16 residues. CDR1 and CDR2 (germline): SGHNT, YENEEA. The CDR3 is CASSLRGSGYQETQYF. DNA of the CDR3: TGTGCCAGCAGCTTAAGGGGTAGCGGGTACCAAGAGACCCAGTACTTC.

This chain connects TRBV3-1 (or the pseudogene TRBV3-2) to TRBJ2-5, with 13 bases identical to TRBD2. The CDR3 has 24 amino acids. CDR1 is LGHDT and CDR2 is YNNKEL in the germline V gene (reference sequence). The junction had 33 bases not matched to a gene; V was cut back by 4 bases and J by 7 bases. CDR3 coding DNA: TGTGCCAGCAGCCCAGGACTAGCGGGGGCACCCGGTCTTGGCGCGGTGGCGAAAAGAGTGACCCAGTACTTC. As protein: CASSPGLAGAPGLGAVAKRVTQYF.

The gene calls are TRBV4-3 and TRBJ1-1; D is unresolved. Trimming removed 4 bases from V and 3 bases from J, with 15 bases in between. The germline CDR1 and CDR2 sequences are LGHNA and YSLEER. The CDR3 is made up of 15 amino acids. CDR3 in amino acids: CASSRSWAQDTEAFF. CDR3 nucleotide sequence: TGCGCCAGCAGCCGGTCTTGGGCCCAGGACACTGAAGCTTTCTTT.